This TCR beta chain stems from a study of tumor and adjacent non-tumor tissue in lung cancer. Study as a whole: Patients were aged 31 to 76, roughly 9 men and about five women, stage I to III. Each sample yielded a few million productive TCRbeta reads on average.

For this clonotype: A read error may account for a junction end that differs from germline.

TCRbeta libraries were built with three rounds of nested PCR, modified from ARM-PCR. TCRdb reprocessed the multiplex PCR reads with MiXCR, giving one entry per CDR3 protein. The sample consists of about 75,000 distinct CDR3 sequences, 60% to 80% of them appearing once. The CDR3 is 15 amino acids. Looked up from germline, CDR1 is MGHRA and CDR2 is YSYEKL. RNA was extracted from bulk tissue without any cell sorting. Between August and November 2014, newly diagnosed, chemotherapy-naive lung cancer patients underwent thoracic surgery in China. What was sequenced was lung tumor tissue. This receptor was taken from a woman aged 50 to 60 with non-small cell lung cancer. The V call is TRBV4-1, the J call TRBJ2-1; D remains ambiguous. The CDR3 reads CASSQDQINFNEQFF. In nucleotides, the CDR3 is TGCGCAAGCAGCCAAGATCAGATTAACTTCAATGAGCAGTTCTTC.